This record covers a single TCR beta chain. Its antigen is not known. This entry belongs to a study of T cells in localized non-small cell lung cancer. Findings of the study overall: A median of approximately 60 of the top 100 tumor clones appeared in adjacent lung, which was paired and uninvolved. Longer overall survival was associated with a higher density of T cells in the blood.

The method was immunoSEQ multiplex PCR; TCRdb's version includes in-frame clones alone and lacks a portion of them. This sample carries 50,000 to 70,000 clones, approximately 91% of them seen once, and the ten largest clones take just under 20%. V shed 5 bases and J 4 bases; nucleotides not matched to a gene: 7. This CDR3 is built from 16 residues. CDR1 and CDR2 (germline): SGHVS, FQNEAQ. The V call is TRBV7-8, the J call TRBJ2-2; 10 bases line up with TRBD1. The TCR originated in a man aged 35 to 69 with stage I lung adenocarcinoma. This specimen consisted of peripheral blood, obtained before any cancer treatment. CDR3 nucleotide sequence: TGTGCCAGCAGCGACCGGCGGACAGGGGGCACCGGGGAGCTGTTTTTT. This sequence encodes CASSDRRTGGTGELFF.